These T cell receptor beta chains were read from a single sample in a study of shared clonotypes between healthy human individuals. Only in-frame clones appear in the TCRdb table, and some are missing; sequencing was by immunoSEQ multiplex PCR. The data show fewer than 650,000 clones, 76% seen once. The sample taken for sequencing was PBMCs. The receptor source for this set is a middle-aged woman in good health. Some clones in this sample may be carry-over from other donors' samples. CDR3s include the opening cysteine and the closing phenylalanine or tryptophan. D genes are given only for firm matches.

CASTPGSGRVNEQFF | TRBD2 | TRBJ2-1 | TRBV28
CASSYTPDRADEQYF | TRBD1 | TRBJ2-7 | TRBV6-5
CASTTTRQGTRRSSYNEQFF | TRBD1 | TRBJ2-1 | TRBV18
CASSTLGSYNEQFF | NA | TRBJ2-1 | TRBV7-3
CASSSQDRDYGYTF | TRBD1 | TRBJ1-2 | TRBV28
CASSVEWDRDTEAFF | TRBD1 | TRBJ1-1 | TRBV9
CSAGTAYNEQFF | TRBD1 | TRBJ2-1 | TRBV29-1
CATSRDGRLYGYTF | NA | TRBJ1-2 | TRBV15
CASSFDGTEAFF | NA | TRBJ1-1 | TRBV7-2
CASSREDNEKLFF | NA | TRBJ1-4 | TRBV19
CASSVKTEGGEKLFF | NA | TRBJ1-4 | TRBV5-4
CASSLTSGSYEQYF | TRBD2 | TRBJ2-7 | TRBV6-4
CASSLSGHSYEQYF | NA | TRBJ2-7 | TRBV7-8
CASSLGTEQQYF | NA | TRBJ2-7 | TRBV11-3
CASSLGGDQETQYF | NA | TRBJ2-5 | TRBV7-8
CASSRKGTSGLIPSTDTQYF | TRBD2 | TRBJ2-3 | TRBV27
CASSQEVTRPDYGYTF | NA | TRBJ1-2 | TRBV14
CASSFWDEQYF | NA | TRBJ2-7 | TRBV7-2
CASSLEGWRGYTF | NA | TRBJ1-2 | TRBV7-8
CASSLGTGLGTDEQYF | NA | TRBJ2-7 | TRBV5-1
CAWSPGREQYF | NA | TRBJ2-7 | TRBV30
CATSRGGQPYEQYF | NA | TRBJ2-7 | TRBV15